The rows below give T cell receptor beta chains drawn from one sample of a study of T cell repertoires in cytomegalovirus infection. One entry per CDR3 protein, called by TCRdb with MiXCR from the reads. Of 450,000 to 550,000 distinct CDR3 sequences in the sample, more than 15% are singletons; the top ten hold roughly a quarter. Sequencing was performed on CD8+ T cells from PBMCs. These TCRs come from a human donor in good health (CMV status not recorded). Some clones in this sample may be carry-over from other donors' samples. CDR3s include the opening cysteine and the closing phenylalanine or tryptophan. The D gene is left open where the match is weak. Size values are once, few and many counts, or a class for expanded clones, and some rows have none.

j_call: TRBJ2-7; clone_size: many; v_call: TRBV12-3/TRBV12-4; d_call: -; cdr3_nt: TGTGCCAGCAGTTGGAGGGACATCTCCTACGAGCAGTACTTC; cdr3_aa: CASSWRDISYEQYF
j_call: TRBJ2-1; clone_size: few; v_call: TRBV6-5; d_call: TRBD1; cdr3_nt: TGTGCCAGCAGTTACTCTGGTGGACAGGTCCACAATGAGCAGTTCTTC; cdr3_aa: CASSYSGGQVHNEQFF
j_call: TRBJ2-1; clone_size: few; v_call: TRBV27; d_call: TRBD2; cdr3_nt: TGTGCCAGCCTTCCTATAGCGGGGGAGGTTAATGAGCAGTTCTTC; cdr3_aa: CASLPIAGEVNEQFF
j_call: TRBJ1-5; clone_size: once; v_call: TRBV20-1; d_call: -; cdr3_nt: TGCAGTGCTAGAGACGGCGGGCAGCCCCAGCATTTT; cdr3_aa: CSARDGGQPQHF
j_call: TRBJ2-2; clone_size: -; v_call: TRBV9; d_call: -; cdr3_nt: TGTGCCAGCAGCAAGTTCTCGGTCAACACCGGGGAGCTGTTTTTT; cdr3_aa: CASSKFSVNTGELFF
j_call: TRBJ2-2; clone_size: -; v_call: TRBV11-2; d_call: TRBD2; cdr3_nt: TGTGCCAGCAGCTACGGAGCGGGGGACGGGGAGCTGTTTTTT; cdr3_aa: CASSYGAGDGELFF
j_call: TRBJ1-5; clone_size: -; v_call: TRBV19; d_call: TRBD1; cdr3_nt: TGTGCCAGTAGTTTCAGGACAGGGAATCAGCCCCAGCATTTT; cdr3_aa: CASSFRTGNQPQHF
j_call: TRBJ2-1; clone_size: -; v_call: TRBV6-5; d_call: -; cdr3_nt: TGTGCCAGCAGTTACTCCGGGACCGACAATGAGCAGTTCTTC; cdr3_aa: CASSYSGTDNEQFF
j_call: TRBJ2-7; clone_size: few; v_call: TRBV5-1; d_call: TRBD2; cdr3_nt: TGCGCCAGCAGCTTGCGGGGAGGGGAAGACTACGAGCAGTACTTC; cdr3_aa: CASSLRGGEDYEQYF
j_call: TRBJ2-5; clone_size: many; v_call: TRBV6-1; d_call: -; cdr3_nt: TGTGCCAGCAGTGCTCGGACAGATCCTTGGTTC; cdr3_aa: CASSARTDPWF
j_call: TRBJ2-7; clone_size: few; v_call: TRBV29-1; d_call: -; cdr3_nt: TGCAGCGTGACTCAAGATTCCTACGAGCAGTACTTC; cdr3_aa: CSVTQDSYEQYF